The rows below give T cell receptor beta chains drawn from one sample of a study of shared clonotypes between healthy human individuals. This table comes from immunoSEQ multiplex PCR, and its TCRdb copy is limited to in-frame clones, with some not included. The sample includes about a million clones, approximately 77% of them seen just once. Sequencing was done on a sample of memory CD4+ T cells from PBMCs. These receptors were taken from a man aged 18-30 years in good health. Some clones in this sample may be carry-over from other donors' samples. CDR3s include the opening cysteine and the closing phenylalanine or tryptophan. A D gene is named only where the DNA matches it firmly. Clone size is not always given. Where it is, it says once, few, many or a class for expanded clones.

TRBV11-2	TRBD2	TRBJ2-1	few	CASSSRRTSGESYNEQFF	TGTGCCAGCAGCTCTCGGAGGACTAGCGGGGAATCCTACAATGAGCAGTTCTTC
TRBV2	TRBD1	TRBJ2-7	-	CASQPGQDIAEQYF	TGTGCCAGCCAACCCGGACAGGACATTGCCGAGCAGTACTTC
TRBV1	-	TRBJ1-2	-	CTSSQATLPNGVNYGYTF	TGCACCAGCAGCCAAGCAACCCTCCCCAACGGGGTTAACTATGGCTACACCTTC
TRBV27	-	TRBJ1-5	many	CASSMMKGRNQPQHF	TGTGCCAGCAGTATGATGAAGGGGCGAAATCAGCCCCAGCATTTT
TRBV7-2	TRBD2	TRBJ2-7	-	CASSLEGTSGRPVREQYF	TGTGCCAGCAGCTTAGAGGGGACTAGCGGGAGGCCGGTCCGCGAGCAGTACTTC
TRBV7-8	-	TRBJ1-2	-	CASSRLTGPYGYTF	TGTGCCAGCAGCCGGCTGACGGGTCCCTATGGCTACACCTTC
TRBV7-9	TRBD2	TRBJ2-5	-	CASSLASGRVVETQYF	TGTGCCAGCAGCTTAGCTAGCGGGAGAGTGGTAGAGACCCAGTACTTC
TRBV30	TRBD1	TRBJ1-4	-	CAWGGQWNEKLFF	TGTGCCTGGGGGGGACAGTGGAATGAAAAACTGTTTTTT
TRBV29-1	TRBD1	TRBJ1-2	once	CSGGDSYGYTF	TGCAGCGGGGGGGACAGTTATGGCTACACCTTC
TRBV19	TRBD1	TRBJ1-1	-	CASAGQGALNTEAFF	TGTGCCAGTGCGGGACAGGGGGCCCTGAACACTGAAGCTTTCTTT
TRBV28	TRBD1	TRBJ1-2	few	CASSGDRGGYTF	TGTGCCAGCAGCGGGGACAGGGGGGGCTACACCTTC
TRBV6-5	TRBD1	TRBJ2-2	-	CASRGRGTGFGELFF	TGTGCCAGCAGAGGCCGAGGGACAGGGTTCGGGGAGCTGTTTTTT
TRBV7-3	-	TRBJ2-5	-	CASSLNPGPETQYF	TGTGCCAGCAGCTTAAACCCAGGGCCAGAGACCCAGTACTTC
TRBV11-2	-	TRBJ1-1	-	CASSLRGAATEAFF	TGTGCCAGCAGCCTGAGGGGGGCGGCCACTGAAGCTTTCTTT
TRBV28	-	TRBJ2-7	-	CASSLTESYEQYF	TGTGCCAGCAGTTTGACAGAATCCTACGAGCAGTACTTC
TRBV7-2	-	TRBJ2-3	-	CASSSTRADTQYF	TGTGCCAGCAGCTCCACCCGGGCAGATACGCAGTATTTT
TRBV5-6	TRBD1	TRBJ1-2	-	CASSPVREQGANYGYTF	TGTGCCAGCAGCCCTGTTCGCGAGCAGGGGGCGAACTATGGCTACACCTTC
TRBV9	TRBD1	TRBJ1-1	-	CASSASGQGNTEAFF	TGTGCCAGCAGCGCCTCGGGACAGGGAAACACTGAAGCTTTCTTT
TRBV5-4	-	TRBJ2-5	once	CASSGQPLAEQETQYF	TGTGCCAGCAGCGGCCAACCTCTAGCCGAACAAGAGACCCAGTACTTC
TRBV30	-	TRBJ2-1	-	CAWSVKGTGQFF	TGTGCCTGGAGTGTAAAGGGGACCGGGCAGTTCTTC
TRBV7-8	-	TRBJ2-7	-	CASSLVGYEQYF	TGTGCCAGCAGCTTAGTTGGGTACGAGCAGTACTTC
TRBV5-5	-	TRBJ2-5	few	CASSWESRGAGETQYF	TGTGCCAGCAGCTGGGAGAGTAGAGGGGCCGGGGAGACCCAGTACTTC
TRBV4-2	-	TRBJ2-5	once	CASSPPLQKETQYF	TGTGCCAGCAGCCCCCCACTGCAGAAAGAGACCCAGTACTTC
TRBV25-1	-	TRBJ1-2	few	CASWGGGINYGYTF	TGTGCCTCCTGGGGGGGAGGGATTAACTATGGCTACACCTTC
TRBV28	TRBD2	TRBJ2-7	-	CASSNQGGGYEQYF	TGTGCCAGCAGCAACCAGGGCGGGGGATACGAGCAGTACTTC